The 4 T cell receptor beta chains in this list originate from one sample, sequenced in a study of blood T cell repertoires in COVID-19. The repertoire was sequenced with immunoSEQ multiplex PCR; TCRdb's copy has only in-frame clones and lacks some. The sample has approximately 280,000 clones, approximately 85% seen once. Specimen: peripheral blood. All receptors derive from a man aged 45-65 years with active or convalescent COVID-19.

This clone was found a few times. This chain's CDR3 is CASSYSPWQGRTDTQYF. The CDR3 DNA sequence: TGTGCCAGCAGTTACTCCCCCTGGCAGGGGCGGACAGATACGCAGTATTTT. The V call is TRBV6-2 or TRBV6-3, the J call TRBJ2-3, with a tentative D call TRBD1 (6 bases). The CDR3 is 17 amino acids. V was shortened by 0 bases and J by 3 bases, with 16 bases between the two germline ends. CDR1 is MNHEY and CDR2 is SVGEGT in the germline V gene.

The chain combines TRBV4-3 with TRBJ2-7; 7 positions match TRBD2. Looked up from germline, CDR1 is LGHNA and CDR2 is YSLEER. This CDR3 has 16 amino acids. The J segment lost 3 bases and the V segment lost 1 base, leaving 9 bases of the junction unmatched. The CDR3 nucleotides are TGCGCCAGCAGCCAAGTGGGGGGGAGCGTCGACTACGAGCAGTACTTC. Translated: CASSQVGGSVDYEQYF.

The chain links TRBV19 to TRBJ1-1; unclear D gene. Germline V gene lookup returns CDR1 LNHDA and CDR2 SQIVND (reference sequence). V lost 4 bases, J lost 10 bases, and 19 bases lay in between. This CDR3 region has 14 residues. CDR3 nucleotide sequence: TGTGCCAGTAGTAGCGGCGCCCCGTTCCTTGGAGCTTTCTTT. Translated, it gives CASSSGAPFLGAFF.

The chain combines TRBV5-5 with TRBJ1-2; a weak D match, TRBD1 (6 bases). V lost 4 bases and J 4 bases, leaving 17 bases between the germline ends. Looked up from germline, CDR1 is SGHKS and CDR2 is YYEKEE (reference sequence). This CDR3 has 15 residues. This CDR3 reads CASSPGTREGYGYTF. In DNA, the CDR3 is TGTGCCAGCAGCCCCGGGACAAGGGAGGGCTATGGCTACACCTTC.